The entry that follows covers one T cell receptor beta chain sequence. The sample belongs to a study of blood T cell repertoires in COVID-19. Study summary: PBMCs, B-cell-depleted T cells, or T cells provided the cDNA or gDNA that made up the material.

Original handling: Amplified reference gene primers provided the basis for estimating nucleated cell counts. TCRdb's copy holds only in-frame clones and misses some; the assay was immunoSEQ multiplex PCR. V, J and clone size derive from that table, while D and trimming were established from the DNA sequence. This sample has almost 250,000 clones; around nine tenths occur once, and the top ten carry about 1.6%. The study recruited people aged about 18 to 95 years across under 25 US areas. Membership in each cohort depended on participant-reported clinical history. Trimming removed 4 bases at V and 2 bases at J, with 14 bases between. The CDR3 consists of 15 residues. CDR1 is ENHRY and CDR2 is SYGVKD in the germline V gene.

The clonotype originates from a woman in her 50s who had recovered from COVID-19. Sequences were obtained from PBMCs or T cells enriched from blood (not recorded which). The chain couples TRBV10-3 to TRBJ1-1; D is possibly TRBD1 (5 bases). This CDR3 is CAISGGPGFNTEAFF. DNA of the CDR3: TGTGCCATCAGTGGGGGCCCAGGATTTAACACTGAAGCTTTCTTT.